Sequencing of this T cell receptor beta chain was carried out in a study of blood T cells in healthy people across ages. Trimming left V 0 bases short and J 14 bases short, with 14 bases between. This CDR3 has 12 residues. CDR1 is DFQATT and CDR2 is SNEGSKA in the germline V gene (reference sequence). With a J-beta primer mix and a sample-barcoded 5' primer, a second PCR ran roughly 6 to 11 cycles. TCRdb used MiXCR to reprocess the 5' RACE reads, holding one entry per CDR3 protein. The sample contains 780,000 or so distinct CDR3 sequences, 56% of which appear only once. This clonotype was observed a few times.

The clonotype comes from a man aged 35-49 years in good health. Sequences were obtained from blood. This sequence joins TRBV20-1 and TRBJ2-1; D is unclear. CDR3 DNA sequence: TGCAGTGCTAGAGAATCCGAGGCTAAAGAGTTCTTC. The encoded protein is CSARESEAKEFF.